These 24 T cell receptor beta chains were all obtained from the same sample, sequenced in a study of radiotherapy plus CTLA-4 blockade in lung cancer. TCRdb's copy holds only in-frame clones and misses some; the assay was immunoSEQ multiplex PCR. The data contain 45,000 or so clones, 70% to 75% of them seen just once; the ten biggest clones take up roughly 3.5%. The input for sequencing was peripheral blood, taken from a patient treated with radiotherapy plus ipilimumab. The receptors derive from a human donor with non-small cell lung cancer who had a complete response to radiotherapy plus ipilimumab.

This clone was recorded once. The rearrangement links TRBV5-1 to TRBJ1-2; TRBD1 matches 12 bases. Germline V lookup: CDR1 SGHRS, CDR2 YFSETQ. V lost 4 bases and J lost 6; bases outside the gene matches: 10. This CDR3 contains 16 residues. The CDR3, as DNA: TGCGCCAGCAGCCCGTTGCCGGGACAGGGGGCAAATGGCTACACCTTC. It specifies CASSPLPGQGANGYTF.

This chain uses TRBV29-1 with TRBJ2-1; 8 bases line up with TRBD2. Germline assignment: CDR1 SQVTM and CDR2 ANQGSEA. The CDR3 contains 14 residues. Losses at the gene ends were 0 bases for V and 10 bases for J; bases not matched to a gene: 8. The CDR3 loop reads CSVEETGGPREQFF. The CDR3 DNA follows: TGCAGCGTTGAAGAGACGGGAGGGCCCCGGGAGCAGTTCTTC.

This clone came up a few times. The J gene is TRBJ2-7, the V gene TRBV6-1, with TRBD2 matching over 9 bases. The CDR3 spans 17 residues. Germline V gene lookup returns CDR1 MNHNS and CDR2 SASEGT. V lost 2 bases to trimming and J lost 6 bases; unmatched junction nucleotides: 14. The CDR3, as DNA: TGTGCCAGCAGTGAAACTCCCCGGCCTAGCGGGGCCCCCGAGCAGTACTTC. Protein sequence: CASSETPRPSGAPEQYF.

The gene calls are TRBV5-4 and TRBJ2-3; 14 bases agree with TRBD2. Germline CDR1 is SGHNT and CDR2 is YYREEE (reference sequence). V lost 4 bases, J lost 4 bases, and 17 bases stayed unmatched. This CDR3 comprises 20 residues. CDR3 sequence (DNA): TGTGCCAGCAGCATTCCACCGGGACTAGCGGGAGACCGGCGATCAGATACGCAGTATTTT. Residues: CASSIPPGLAGDRRSDTQYF.

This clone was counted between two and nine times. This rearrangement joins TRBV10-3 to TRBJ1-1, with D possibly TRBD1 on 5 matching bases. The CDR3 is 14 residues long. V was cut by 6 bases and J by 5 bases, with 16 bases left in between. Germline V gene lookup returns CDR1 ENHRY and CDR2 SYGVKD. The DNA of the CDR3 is TGTGCCATCAGGACCGGCGACAGCCGAACTGAAGCTTTCTTT. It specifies CAIRTGDSRTEAFF.

CDR3 protein: CASSTGGSAGGYEQYF. The CDR3 DNA sequence: TGCGCCAGCAGCACTGGGGGGTCAGCGGGAGGTTACGAGCAGTACTTC. The chain links TRBV5-1 to TRBJ2-7; 9 bases are shared with TRBD2. V dropped 4 bases and J dropped 4; count of bases not matched to a gene: 12. Germline V lookup: CDR1 SGHRS, CDR2 YFSETQ. The CDR3 runs to 16 residues.

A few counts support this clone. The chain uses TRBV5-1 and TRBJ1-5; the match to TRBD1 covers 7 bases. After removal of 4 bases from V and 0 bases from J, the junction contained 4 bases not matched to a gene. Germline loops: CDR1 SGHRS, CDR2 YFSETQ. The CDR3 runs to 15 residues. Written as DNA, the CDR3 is TGCGCCAGCAGCCTCTGGGACAGTAGCAATCAGCCCCAGCATTTT. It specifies CASSLWDSSNQPQHF.

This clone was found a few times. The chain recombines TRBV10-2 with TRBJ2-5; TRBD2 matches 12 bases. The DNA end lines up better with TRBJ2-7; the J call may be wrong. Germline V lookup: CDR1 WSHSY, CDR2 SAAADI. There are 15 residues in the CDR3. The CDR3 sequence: CASRVTSGGNYEQYF. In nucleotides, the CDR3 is TGCGCCAGCAGGGTAACTAGCGGGGGGAACTACGAGCAGTACTTC.

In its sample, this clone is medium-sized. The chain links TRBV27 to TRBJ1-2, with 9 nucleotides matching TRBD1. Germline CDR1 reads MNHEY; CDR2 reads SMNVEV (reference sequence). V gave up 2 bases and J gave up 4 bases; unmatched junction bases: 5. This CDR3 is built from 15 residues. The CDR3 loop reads CASSLDGQGLYGYTF. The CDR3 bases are TGTGCCAGCAGTTTAGACGGACAGGGGCTCTATGGCTACACCTTC.

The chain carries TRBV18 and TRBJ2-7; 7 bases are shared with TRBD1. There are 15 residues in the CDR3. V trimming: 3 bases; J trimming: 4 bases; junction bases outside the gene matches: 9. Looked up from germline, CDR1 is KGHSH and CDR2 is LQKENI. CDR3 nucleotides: TGTGCCAGCTCACCTTTTAGGGGGCTAATTTACGAGCAGTACTTC. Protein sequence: CASSPFRGLIYEQYF.

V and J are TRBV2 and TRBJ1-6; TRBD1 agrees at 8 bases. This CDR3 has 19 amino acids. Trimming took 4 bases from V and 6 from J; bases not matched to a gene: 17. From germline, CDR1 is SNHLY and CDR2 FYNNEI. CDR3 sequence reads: CASSGWWQGALKVNSPLHF. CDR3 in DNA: TGTGCCAGCAGTGGATGGTGGCAGGGGGCTTTAAAGGTTAATTCACCCCTCCACTTT.

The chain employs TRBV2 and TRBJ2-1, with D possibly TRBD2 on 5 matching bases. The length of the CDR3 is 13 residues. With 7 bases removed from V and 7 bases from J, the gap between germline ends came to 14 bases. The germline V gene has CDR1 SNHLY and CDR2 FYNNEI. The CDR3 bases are TGTGCCAGCAACTCAAAGAGGGTGAATGAGCAGTTCTTC. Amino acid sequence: CASNSKRVNEQFF.

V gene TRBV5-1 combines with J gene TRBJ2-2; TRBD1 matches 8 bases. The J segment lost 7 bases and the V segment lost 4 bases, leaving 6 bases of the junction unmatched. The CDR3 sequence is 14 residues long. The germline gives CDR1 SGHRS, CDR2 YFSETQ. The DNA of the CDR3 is TGCGCCAGCAGCCGGGACAGGTCTGACGGGGAGCTGTTTTTT. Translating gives CASSRDRSDGELFF.

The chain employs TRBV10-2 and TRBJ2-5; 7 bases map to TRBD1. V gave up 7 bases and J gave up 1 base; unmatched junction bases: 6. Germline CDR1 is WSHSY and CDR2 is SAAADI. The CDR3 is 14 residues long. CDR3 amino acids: CASTRDRAQETQYF. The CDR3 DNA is TGCGCCAGCACCCGGGACAGAGCCCAAGAGACCCAGTACTTC.

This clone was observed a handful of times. The CDR3 here is CASSPYWRDSYRGSNQPQHF. In DNA, the CDR3 is TGTGCCAGCAGCCCATATTGGAGGGACTCCTACCGAGGTAGCAATCAGCCCCAGCATTTT. V gene TRBV27 combines with J gene TRBJ1-5; a possible D gene is TRBD1 (5 bases). Trimming removed 6 bases at V and 0 bases at J, with 27 bases between. Germline CDR1 MNHEY, CDR2 SMNVEV (reference sequence). CDR3 length: 20 residues.

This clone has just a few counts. The CDR3 DNA sequence: TGCGCCAGCAGCCAAGACTCAGGGGGCGGGCAGCCCCAGCATTTT. This translates into CASSQDSGGGQPQHF. The chain employs TRBV4-3 and TRBJ1-5; 8 bases align to TRBD1. This CDR3 is built from 15 residues. Trimming cost V 0 bases and J 7 bases; bases outside gene matches: 5. Germline V gives CDR1 LGHNA, CDR2 YSLEER.

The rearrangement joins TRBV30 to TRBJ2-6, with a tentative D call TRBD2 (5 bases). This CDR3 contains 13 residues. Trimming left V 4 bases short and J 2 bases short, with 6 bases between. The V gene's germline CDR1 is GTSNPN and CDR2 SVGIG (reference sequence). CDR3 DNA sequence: TGTGCCTGGAAGAGGGCTGGGGCCAACGTCCTGACTTTC. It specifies CAWKRAGANVLTF.

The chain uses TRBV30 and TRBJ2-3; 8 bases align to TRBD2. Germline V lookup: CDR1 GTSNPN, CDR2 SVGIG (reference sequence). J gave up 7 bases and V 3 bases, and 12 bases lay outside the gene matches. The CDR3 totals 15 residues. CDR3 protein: CAWRPRAGATHTQYF. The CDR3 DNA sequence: TGTGCCTGGAGGCCCCGAGCGGGGGCCACTCATACGCAGTATTTT.

The CDR3 bases are TGTGCCAGCAGCCTACCTCGGACAGGGTTAAACACTGAAGCTTTCTTT. Its protein is CASSLPRTGLNTEAFF. The gene calls are TRBV5-4 and TRBJ1-1; TRBD1 aligns across 8 bases. The CDR3 covers 16 residues. Germline CDR1 is SGHNT and CDR2 is YYREEE (reference sequence). Trimming cost V 4 bases and J 2 bases; bases outside gene matches: 10.

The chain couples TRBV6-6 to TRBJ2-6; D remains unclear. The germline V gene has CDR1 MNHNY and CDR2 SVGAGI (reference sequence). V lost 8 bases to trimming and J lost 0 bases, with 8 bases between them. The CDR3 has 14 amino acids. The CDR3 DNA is TGTGCCAGCGTTATCAGCTCTGGGGCCAACGTCCTGACTTTC. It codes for CASVISSGANVLTF.

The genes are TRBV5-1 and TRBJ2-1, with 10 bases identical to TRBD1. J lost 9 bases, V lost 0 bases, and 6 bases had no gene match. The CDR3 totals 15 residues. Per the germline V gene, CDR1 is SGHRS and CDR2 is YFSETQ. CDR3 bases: TGCGCCAGCAGCTTGGTATCGGGGACAGGGGCTGAGCAGTTCTTC. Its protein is CASSLVSGTGAEQFF. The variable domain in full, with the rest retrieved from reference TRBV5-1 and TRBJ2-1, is KAGVTQTPRYLIKTRGQQVTLSCSPISGHRSVSWYQQTPGQGLQFLFEYFSETQRNKGNFPGRFSGRQFSNSRSEMNVSTLELGDSALYLCASSLVSGTGAEQFFGPGTRLTVL.

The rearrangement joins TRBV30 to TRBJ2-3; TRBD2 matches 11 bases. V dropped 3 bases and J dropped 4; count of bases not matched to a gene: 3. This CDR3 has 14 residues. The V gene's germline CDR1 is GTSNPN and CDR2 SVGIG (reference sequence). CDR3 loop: CAWRLAGAADTQYF. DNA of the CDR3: TGTGCCTGGAGACTAGCGGGAGCAGCAGATACGCAGTATTTT.

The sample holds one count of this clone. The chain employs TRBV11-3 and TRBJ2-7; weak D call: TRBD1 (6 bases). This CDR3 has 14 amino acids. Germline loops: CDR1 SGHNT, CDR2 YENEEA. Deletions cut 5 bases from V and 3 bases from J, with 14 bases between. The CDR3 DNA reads TGTGCCAGCAGCCCTTCGACAGGCCGCTACGAGCAGTACTTC. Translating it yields CASSPSTGRYEQYF.

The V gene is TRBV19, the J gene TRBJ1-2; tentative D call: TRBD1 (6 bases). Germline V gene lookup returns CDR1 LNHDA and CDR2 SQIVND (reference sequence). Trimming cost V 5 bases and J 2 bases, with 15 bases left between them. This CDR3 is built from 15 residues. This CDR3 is CASSLPRGVNYGYTF. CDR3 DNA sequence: TGTGCCAGTAGTCTACCCAGGGGAGTGAACTATGGCTACACCTTC.